Below, one T cell receptor beta chain is given with its context. The data belong to a study of T-cell memory formation after mild COVID-19. MiXCR, run by TCRdb on the 5' RACE reads, gives a single entry per CDR3 protein. This table holds some 350,000 distinct CDR3 sequences, over 10% found once. Input material: PBMCs or a T cell subset sorted from them (not recorded which). The receptor comes from a man between 18 and 35 years old who had mild COVID-19 (a few samples of this study predate the infection). Cell type and time point are not known.

The DNA of the CDR3 is TGTGCCAGCACCCCGGCGAACACCGGGGAGCTGTTTTTT. The encoded protein is CASTPANTGELFF. The chain recombines TRBV7-2 with TRBJ2-2; D gene unclear. Between the trimmed V and J ends, which lost 7 bases and 0 bases, there was a span of 6 bases. Germline V lookup: CDR1 SGHTA, CDR2 FQGNSA. The CDR3 extends over 13 amino acids.